Detailed here is one TCR beta chain. No cognate antigen has been identified for it. Base qualities were left out, and no much larger clone turns up one base away. CD8 naive samples were CD45RO-negative cells positively selected for CCR7, giving a CD45RA+CCR7+ population that excluded TemRA cells. Healthy HIV-negative adults with no recently reported acute infections or vaccinations were included as donors. All donors were Caucasian adults living in Nashville, Tennessee, USA. After blood collection by leukapheresis, PBMCs were isolated using Ficoll-Histopaque density gradient centrifugation and then cryopreserved in the vapor phase of liquid nitrogen. Analytical flow cytometry was used to check the purity and quantity of each magnetically sorted T cell population. Genomic DNA was isolated from each sorted fraction and quantified by UV absorbance on a Nanodrop 2000c. The data were obtained in a study of shared clonotypes between healthy human individuals (dated by TCRdb to 2020 to 2021). With regard to the full study: The cohort comprised two women and a few men aged 18 to 49 years. For each donor, CD4 naive and CD4 memory were each run on three plates, CD8 naive on two plates, and CD8 memory on one plate. Blood TCR repertoires of five healthy adults were deeply sequenced to estimate repertoire size and the extent of clonotype sharing between individuals. Libraries were prepared and TCR repertoires were sequenced by different laboratories using diverse techniques, in order to increase sequencing depth and limit assay-specific biases. Leukapheresis yielded between about 0.94 and 9.5 billion PBMCs per donor. Summary of the overall study and its limitations: Naive subsets generally had larger estimated clonotype richness than memory subsets. Higher generation probabilities were observed for clonotypes shared by all four sorted-subset donors than for non-shared clonotypes. Sharing across several donors was observed for around 4.8% of naive CD4, under 4% of naive CD8, roughly 2.4% of memory CD4, and around 0.42% of memory CD8 clonotypes. Based on pairwise subsampling, the degree of clonotype sharing among donors was expected to be affected by sequencing depth. Incomplete sequencing was indicated by rarefaction of sorted-subset datasets, despite the large sequencing depth. The genetic and exposure-history diversity represented was limited by the small number of donors. Sampling was restricted to blood, and TCR repertoires in tissue are likely to differ from TCR repertoires in blood.

TCR CDR3 regions were amplified from genomic DNA by multiplex PCR using the deep immunoSEQ assay. Extracted genomic DNA from each cell subset was spread evenly across all wells of several immunoSEQ 96-well plates, with each plate serving as a replicate. For sorted subsets, about 220 ng of genomic DNA, equivalent to some 30,000 T cell genomes, went into each replicate PCR. Purified libraries were measured with a Qubit 3.0 fluorometer, size-checked on a Bioanalyzer 2100, and measured again with the KAPA Library Quantification kit. A separate single-read 150-cycle Illumina NextSeq 550 flow cell was used to sequence each immunoSEQ 96-well plate. The study's own analysis went as follows. Because the immunoSEQ output held only junctional sequences and lacked quality scores, the filtering could not match the filtering applied to full-length reads. To assign V/J genes and CDR3, sequences were annotated using PyIR, a Python wrapper for IgBLAST v1.9, with IMGT germline references. Reads were removed for weak V/J assignments (E-value above 1e-6), missing CDR3, stop codons, out-of-frame junctions, or ambiguous translated residues. A V3J clonotype was defined by an identical inferred V gene, J gene, and CDR3 amino acid sequence. Percentage overlap between repertoires was computed as shared unique clonotypes divided by the size of the smaller repertoire. Three approaches were used to assess repertoire richness: RTK rarefaction, the Chao1 estimator, and Recon v2.1 estimates of unobserved clonotypes. OLGA was used to compute generation probabilities for all TCRbeta clonotypes that the gDNA method yielded from four donors. Imported from immuneACCESS, the table was reduced by TCRdb to in-frame sequences with V and J called. These copies leave out some clones; in studies compared against another copy, an unresolved V gene accounts for under half, and the cause of the remainder is not known. The DNA gave D and trimming, while V, J and clone size come from that table. The sample table holds around 620,000 clones, of which roughly 95% were seen once. Over 0.1% of the sample is held by the ten biggest clonotypes.

The sequenced sample was naive CD8+ T cells sorted from blood. The sample's cell subset or site label, in plain terms: CD45RA+CCR7+. The clonotype comes from a woman in her 30s in good health.

This receptor has the CDR3 CASSLVASVLYNEQFF. The DNA reads as follows: TGTGCCAGCAGCTTGGTGGCTAGCGTACTATACAATGAGCAGTTCTTC. Recombination connected TRBV5-4 to TRBJ2-1; TRBD2 is possibly the D segment (6 matching bases). According to the germline V gene (reference sequence), CDR1 reads SGHNT and CDR2 reads YYREEE. The CDR3 measures 16 amino acids from cysteine to phenylalanine. The kept DNA is CDR3 alone, 48 bases in frame from the first base. The V end loses 0 bases and the J end loses 4 bases, and a stretch of 14 bases separates them. The entire variable domain, with the stretches around the CDR3 drawn from the reference TRBV5-4 and TRBJ2-1 proteins, is ETGVTQSPTHLIKTRGQQVTLRCSSQSGHNTVSWYQQALGQGPQFIFQYYREEENGRGNFPPRFSGLQFPNYSSELNVNALELDDSALYLCASSLVASVLYNEQFFGPGTRLTVL.